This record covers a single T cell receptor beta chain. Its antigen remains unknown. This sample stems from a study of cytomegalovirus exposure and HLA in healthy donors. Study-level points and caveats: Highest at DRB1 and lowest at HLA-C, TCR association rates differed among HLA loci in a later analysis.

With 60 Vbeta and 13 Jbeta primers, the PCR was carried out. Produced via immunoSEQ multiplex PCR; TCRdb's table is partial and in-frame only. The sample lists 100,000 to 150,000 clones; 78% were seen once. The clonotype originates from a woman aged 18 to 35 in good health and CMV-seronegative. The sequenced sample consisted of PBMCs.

CDR3 loop: CASSEGRFAEAFF. DNA of the CDR3: TGTGCCAGCAGTGAAGGCAGGTTCGCTGAAGCTTTCTTT. This chain links TRBV6-4 with TRBJ1-1; D ambiguous. CDR1 is MRHNA, CDR2 SNTAGT, per germline. CDR3 length equals 13 residues. The V end was cut by 3 bases, the J end by 6 bases, with 11 bases between.